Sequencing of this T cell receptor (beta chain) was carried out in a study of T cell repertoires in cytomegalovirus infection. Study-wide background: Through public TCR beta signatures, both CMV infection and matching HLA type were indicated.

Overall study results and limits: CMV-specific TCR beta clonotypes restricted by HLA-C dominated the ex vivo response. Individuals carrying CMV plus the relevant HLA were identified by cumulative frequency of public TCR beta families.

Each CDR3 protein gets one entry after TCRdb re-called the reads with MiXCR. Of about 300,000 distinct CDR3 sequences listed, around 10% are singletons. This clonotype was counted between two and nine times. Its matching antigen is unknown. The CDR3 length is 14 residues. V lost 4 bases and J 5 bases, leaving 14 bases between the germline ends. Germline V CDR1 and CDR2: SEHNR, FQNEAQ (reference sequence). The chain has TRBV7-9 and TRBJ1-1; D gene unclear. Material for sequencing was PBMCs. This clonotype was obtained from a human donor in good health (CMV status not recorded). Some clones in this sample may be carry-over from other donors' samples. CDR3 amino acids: CASSSTRTGTEAFF. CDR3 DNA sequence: TGTGCCAGCAGCTCCACACGCACTGGTACTGAAGCTTTCTTT.